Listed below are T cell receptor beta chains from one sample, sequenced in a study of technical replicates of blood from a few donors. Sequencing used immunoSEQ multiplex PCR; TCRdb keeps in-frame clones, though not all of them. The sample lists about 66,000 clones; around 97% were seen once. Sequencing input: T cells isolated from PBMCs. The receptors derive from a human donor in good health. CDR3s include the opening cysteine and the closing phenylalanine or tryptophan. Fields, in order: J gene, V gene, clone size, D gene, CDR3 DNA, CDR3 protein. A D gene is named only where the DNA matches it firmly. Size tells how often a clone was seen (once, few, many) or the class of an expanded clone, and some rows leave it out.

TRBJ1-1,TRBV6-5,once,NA,TGTGCCAGCAGTTACCGGGAGGGGAACACTGAAGCTTTCTTT,CASSYREGNTEAFF
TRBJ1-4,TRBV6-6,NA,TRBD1,TGTGCCAGCAGTTACCCAGGGGGCACAGCTAATGAAAAACTGTTTTTT,CASSYPGGTANEKLFF
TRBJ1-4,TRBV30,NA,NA,TGTGCCTGGAGTGCCGGGACAACTAATGAAAAACTGTTTTTT,CAWSAGTTNEKLFF
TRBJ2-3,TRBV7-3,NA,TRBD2,TGTGCCAGCAGCCTAGCGGATCGAAGCACAGATACGCAGTATTTT,CASSLADRSTDTQYF
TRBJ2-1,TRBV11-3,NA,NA,TGTGCCAGCAGCTTAGATATTTGGGTGGCAGGAATGACAACAGACAATGAGCAGTTCTTC,CASSLDIWVAGMTTDNEQFF
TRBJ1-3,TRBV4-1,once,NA,TGCGCCAGCAGCCCTTCTGGAAACACCATATATTTT,CASSPSGNTIYF
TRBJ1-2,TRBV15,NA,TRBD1,TGTGCCACCAGCAGACTTCCCGGGACAGGGAACTATGGCTACACCTTC,CATSRLPGTGNYGYTF
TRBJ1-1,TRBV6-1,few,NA,TGTGCCAGCAGGGCAGGGTCTGAAGCTTTCTTT,CASRAGSEAFF
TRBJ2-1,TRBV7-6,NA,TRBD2,TGTGCCAGCAGTTATCCTAGCGGGAGTAATGAGCAGTTCTTC,CASSYPSGSNEQFF
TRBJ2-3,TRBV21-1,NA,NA,TGTGCCAGCAGCAAAGACCAGCGGAGCACAGATACGCAGTATTTT,CASSKDQRSTDTQYF
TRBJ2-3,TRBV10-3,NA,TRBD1,TGTGCCATCAGTGAGTCTTGGGACAGTGGGACAGATACGCAGTATTTT,CAISESWDSGTDTQYF
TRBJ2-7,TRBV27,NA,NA,TGTGCCAGCAGTCTAGGTGGCGGCACCTACGAGCAGTACTTC,CASSLGGGTYEQYF
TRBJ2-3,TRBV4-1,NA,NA,TGCGCCAGCAGCCATCCACATTCTGATACGCAGTATTTT,CASSHPHSDTQYF
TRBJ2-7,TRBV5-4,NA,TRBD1,TGTGCCAGCAGCTTGGCCGGGACAGGTCACGAGCAGTACTTC,CASSLAGTGHEQYF
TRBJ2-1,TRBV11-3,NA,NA,TGTGCCAGCAGCCCCGTCACTAGTGGTTCCTACAATGAGCAGTTCTTC,CASSPVTSGSYNEQFF
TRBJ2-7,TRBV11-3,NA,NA,TGTGCCAGCAGCTTAAACTGGGGCCGCGAGCAGTACTTC,CASSLNWGREQYF
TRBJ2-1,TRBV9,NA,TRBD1,TGTGCCAGCAGCGCTCAGGGGGCTAGCCTCAGCTCCTACAATGAGCAGTTCTTC,CASSAQGASLSSYNEQFF
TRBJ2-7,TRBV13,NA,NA,TGTGCCAGCGTCTTCGGAGGGGCGCTTAATGAGCAGTACTTC,CASVFGGALNEQYF
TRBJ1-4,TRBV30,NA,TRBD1,TGTGCCGGACAGGGGCCTGCAACTAATGAAAAACTGTTTTTT,CAGQGPATNEKLFF
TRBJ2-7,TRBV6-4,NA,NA,TGTGCCAGCAGTACGGGATCGTCCTACGAGCAGTACTTC,CASSTGSSYEQYF
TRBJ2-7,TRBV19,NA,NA,TGTGCCAGTAGTGGAGGGGCAGGGGAGCAGTACTTC,CASSGGAGEQYF
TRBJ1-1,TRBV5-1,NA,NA,TGCGCCAGCAGCTTGGGAGGTCTCGGGAACACTGAAGCTTTCTTT,CASSLGGLGNTEAFF
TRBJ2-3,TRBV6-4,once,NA,TGTGCCAGCAGTACCCAGGGTCGGGATACGCAGTATTTT,CASSTQGRDTQYF
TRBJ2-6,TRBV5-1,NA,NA,TGCGCCAGCAGCTTGGAACAGGGCCTGTATAGCGGGGCCAACGTCCTGACTTTC,CASSLEQGLYSGANVLTF
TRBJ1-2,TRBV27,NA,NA,TGTGCCAGCAATCCGGACAGCTCCTATGGCTACACCTTC,CASNPDSSYGYTF
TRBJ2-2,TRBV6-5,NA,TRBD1,TGTGCCAGCAGTTACGACAGGGTGGGGACCGGGGAGCTGTTTTTT,CASSYDRVGTGELFF
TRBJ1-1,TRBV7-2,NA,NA,TGTGCCAGCAGCTTTGCGGGAAGTACTGAAGCTTTCTTT,CASSFAGSTEAFF
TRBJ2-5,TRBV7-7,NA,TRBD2,TGTGCTAGCAGTAAAGCGGGAGGCAGAGAGACCCAGTACTTC,CASSKAGGRETQYF
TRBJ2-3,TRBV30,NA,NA,TGTGCCTGGGGTCTCCTCAACACCGGGACTCTATATTTT,CAWGLLNTGTLYF
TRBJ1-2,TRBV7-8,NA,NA,TGTGCCAGCAGCTTTAAGGGGGACGACTATGGCTACACCTTC,CASSFKGDDYGYTF
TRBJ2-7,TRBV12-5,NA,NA,TGTGCTAGTGGTTTGTCACTCAGACGACAAATATACTACGAGCAGTACTTC,CASGLSLRRQIYYEQYF
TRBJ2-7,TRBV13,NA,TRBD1,TGTGCCAGCAGCTTAGCCCTGGGACAGGGGGCCCCCTACGAGCAGTACTTC,CASSLALGQGAPYEQYF
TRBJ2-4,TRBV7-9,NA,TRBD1,TGTGCCAGCAGCGACCGGGACAGAAACATTCAGTACTTC,CASSDRDRNIQYF
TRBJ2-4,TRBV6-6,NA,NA,TGTGCCAGCAGTTACTCCCTAGAGTCGGCCAAAAACATTCAGTACTTC,CASSYSLESAKNIQYF
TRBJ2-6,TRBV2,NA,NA,TGTGCCAGCAGTGGGACATCTGGGGCCAACGTCCTGACTTTC,CASSGTSGANVLTF
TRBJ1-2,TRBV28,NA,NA,TGTGCCAGCAGTTTAAATTTTGAGGGAGCTGATGGCTACACCTTC,CASSLNFEGADGYTF
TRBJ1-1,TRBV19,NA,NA,TGTGCCAGTAGTAGGGGGCCTACGGCCACTGAAGCTTTCTTT,CASSRGPTATEAFF
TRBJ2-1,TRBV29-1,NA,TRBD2,TGCAGCGGGGAGACTAGCGGGAGGGGTACCGCCTACAATGAGCAGTTCTTC,CSGETSGRGTAYNEQFF
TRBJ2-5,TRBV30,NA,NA,TGTGCCTGGAGTGTGGGACTCCAAGAGACCCAGTACTTC,CAWSVGLQETQYF
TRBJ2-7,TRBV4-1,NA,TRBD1,TGCGCCAGCAGCAAACAGGGGGAATCCTACGAGCAGTACTTC,CASSKQGESYEQYF
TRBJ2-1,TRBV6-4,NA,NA,TGTGCCAGCAGTGAAACGAGTATCGGCTCCTACAATGAGCAGTTCTTC,CASSETSIGSYNEQFF
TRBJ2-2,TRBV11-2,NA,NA,TGTGCCAGCAGCTATAGCGTGAACACCGGGGAGCTGTTTTTT,CASSYSVNTGELFF
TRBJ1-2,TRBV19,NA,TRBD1,TGTGCCAGTAGTATAGGGGACAGTCCTTATGGCTACACCTTC,CASSIGDSPYGYTF
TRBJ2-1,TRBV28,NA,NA,TGTGCCAGCAACGCGGCACTCGACTACAATGAGCAGTTCTTC,CASNAALDYNEQFF
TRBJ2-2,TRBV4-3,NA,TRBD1,TGCGCCAGCAGCCGAACCGGGACAGGGGTTACCGGGGAGCTGTTTTTT,CASSRTGTGVTGELFF
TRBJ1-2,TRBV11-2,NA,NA,TGTGCCAGCAGTTCATTCCGGGGGGGCCGAGACTACACCTTC,CASSSFRGGRDYTF
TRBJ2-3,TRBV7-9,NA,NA,TGTGCCAGCAGCCAAACTAGTCAAGGCACAGATACGCAGTATTTT,CASSQTSQGTDTQYF
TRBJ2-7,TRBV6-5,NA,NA,TGTGCCAGCAGTTACTCCCTCCGGGACGAGCAGTACTTC,CASSYSLRDEQYF
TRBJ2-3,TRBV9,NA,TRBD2,TGTGCCAGCAGCGTAGTCGGGACTAGCGGGAGCAGGGCAGATACGCAGTATTTT,CASSVVGTSGSRADTQYF
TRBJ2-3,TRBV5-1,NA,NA,TGCGCCAGCAGCTTTAGCAACACAGATACGCAGTATTTT,CASSFSNTDTQYF